This TCR beta chain came from a study of T cells in Graves' hyperthyroidism and ophthalmopathy. Per germline, CDR1 GTSNPN and CDR2 SVGIG (reference sequence). The CDR3 covers 13 residues. Between the trimmed V and J ends, which lost 0 bases and 5 bases, there was a span of 8 bases. Amplification of TCR beta CDR3 regions used RNA as the template. The HTBI primer set was used in a first-round RT-PCR of the TCR CDR3. TCRdb recomputed calls from the multiplex PCR reads with MiXCR, one row per CDR3 protein. The sample records some 580,000 distinct CDR3 sequences, more than 15% being singletons. The PBMCs were taken from around 9.1 ml of fresh peripheral blood. This clonotype has at least ten counts.

V gene TRBV30 combines with J gene TRBJ1-5; possible D gene TRBD1, 5 bases. The TCR comes from a middle-aged woman with Graves' ophthalmopathy. Material: blood. CDR3 sequence reads: CAWSVQGDQPQHF. CDR3 bases: TGTGCCTGGAGTGTGCAGGGCGATCAGCCCCAGCATTTT.